The 24 T cell receptor beta chains reported below all come from one sample, sequenced in a study of brain T cells in children with intractable seizures (dated by TCRdb to about 2021). What the time point label conveys for this sample: resected brain tissue, or blood drawn just prior to surgery. Library preparation was by the immunoSEQ multiplex PCR assay. The table was pulled from immuneACCESS by TCRdb, which kept in-frame rearrangements only. Such tables lose some clones; where checked, under half of the loss comes from unresolved V genes, and the rest has no known cause. The table for this sample lists 110,000 or so clones; roughly 94% of them were counted only once. The ten largest clones take up approximately 3.9% of the sample. The sample here was peripheral blood, taken at surgery. The receptors originated from a boy under two years old with hemimegalencephaly and intractable seizures.

The chain joins TRBV11-2 to TRBJ2-3, with 14 bases matching TRBD2. Germline values: CDR1 SGHAT, CDR2 FQNNGV. The CDR3 consists of 18 residues. With 3 bases clipped from V and 4 bases from J, the junction kept 9 bases outside the gene matches. CDR3 nucleotide sequence: TGTGCCAGCAGCTTTGTGCTGGGGACTAGCGGGAGAGCAGATACGCAGTATTTT. It specifies CASSFVLGTSGRADTQYF.

The V and J genes are TRBV7-9 and TRBJ2-1; D ambiguous. V lost 2 bases and J lost 9, with 17 bases in between. The CDR3 contains 15 residues. Germline V gene sequence: CDR1 SEHNR, CDR2 FQNEAQ (reference sequence). The CDR3 DNA reads as TGTGCCAGCAGCTTAACGGAAGGGCGCCGCGGTGAGCAGTTCTTC. This translates into CASSLTEGRRGEQFF.

The chain links TRBV7-9 to TRBJ2-5; D is uncertain. CDR3 length: 11 residues. Trimming removed 5 bases at V and 14 bases at J, with 15 bases between. In germline, CDR1 is SEHNR, CDR2 FQNEAQ (reference sequence). The CDR3 region is CASSETQDLYF. CDR3 nucleotide sequence: TGTGCCAGCAGCGAGACCCAGGATTTATACTTC.

V and J are TRBV4-1 and TRBJ1-4; D gene uncertain. CDR3 length: 13 residues. Germline-derived CDR1 and CDR2 are MGHRA and YSYEKL. V lost 4 bases and J lost 5, with 8 bases in between. CDR3 nucleotide sequence: TGCGCCAGCAGCCCGGTCGGGAATGAAAAACTGTTTTTT. Residues: CASSPVGNEKLFF.

V gene TRBV27 combines with J gene TRBJ1-5; maybe TRBD1 (5 bases). The V gene's germline CDR1 is MNHEY and CDR2 SMNVEV (reference sequence). V lost 6 bases to trimming and J lost 0 bases, with 9 bases between them. This CDR3 contains 14 residues. CDR3 residues: CASSWGYSNQPQHF. CDR3 DNA sequence: TGTGCCAGCAGCTGGGGGTATAGCAATCAGCCCCAGCATTTT.

The chain couples TRBV9 to TRBJ2-3, with D unresolved. Germline V gives CDR1 SGDLS, CDR2 YYNGEE. CDR3 length equals 15 residues. Trimming stripped 0 bases from V and 2 bases from J, with 10 bases between. This CDR3 is CASSVGTATTDTQYF. DNA of the CDR3: TGTGCCAGCAGCGTAGGTACAGCCACCACAGATACGCAGTATTTT.

The chain joins TRBV7-4 to TRBJ1-5; tentative D call: TRBD1 (5 bases). This CDR3 has 15 amino acids. With 5 bases removed from V and 5 bases from J, the gap between germline ends came to 16 bases. Germline values: CDR1 SGHVT, CDR2 SQSDAQ. CDR3 bases: TGTGCCAGCAGCACAAGACAGCGGTTCTATCAGCCCCAGCATTTT. Its translation is CASSTRQRFYQPQHF.

The V gene is TRBV24-1, the J gene TRBJ2-5; TRBD1 matches 9 bases. The CDR3 sequence is 15 residues long. V dropped 0 bases and J dropped 3; count of bases not matched to a gene: 1. The germline CDR1 and CDR2 sequences are KGHDR and SFDVKD. The chain's CDR3 is CATSDLWDREETQYF. The CDR3 coding sequence is TGTGCCACCAGTGATTTGTGGGACAGGGAAGAGACCCAGTACTTC.

There are a few counts of this clone. This chain joins TRBV7-2 and TRBJ2-3; D may be TRBD2 (5 bases). The CDR3 has 15 residues. In germline, CDR1 is SGHTA, CDR2 FQGNSA. V was pared by 0 bases and J by 2 bases, with 9 bases between. The DNA of the CDR3 is TGTGCCAGCAGCTTAGCTTCGGGAAACACAGATACGCAGTATTTT. Its protein product is CASSLASGNTDTQYF.

V and J are TRBV28 and TRBJ2-1, with TRBD2 matching 8 bases. This CDR3 contains 14 residues. Germline V gives CDR1 MDHEN, CDR2 SYDVKM. The ends lost 7 bases at V and 8 bases at J; junction bases unmatched: 10. The chain's CDR3 is CASTWSSGADEQFF. As DNA, the CDR3 is TGTGCCAGCACCTGGAGTAGCGGGGCTGATGAGCAGTTCTTC.

The chain recombines TRBV28 with TRBJ1-6; D ambiguous. CDR1 and CDR2 from the germline V gene are MDHEN and SYDVKM. V was pared by 3 bases and J by 3 bases, with 15 bases between. This CDR3 is 17 amino acids long. The CDR3, as DNA: TGTGCCAGCAGTTTGGTCCAAATGAACCTCTATAATTCACCCCTCCACTTT. Its translation is CASSLVQMNLYNSPLHF.

The rearrangement links TRBV5-1 to TRBJ2-7; 9 nucleotides line up with TRBD2. The V and J ends lost 1 base and 5 bases, in that order; junction bases with no gene match: 7. Germline CDR1 is SGHRS and CDR2 is YFSETQ. This CDR3 spans 15 amino acids. CDR3 region: CASSLIAGARNEQYF. DNA for the CDR3: TGCGCCAGCAGCTTGATAGCGGGAGCCCGGAACGAGCAGTACTTC.

The chain recombines TRBV29-1 with TRBJ1-1; D call uncertain. CDR3 length: 14 amino acids. The V and J ends lost 2 bases and 10 bases respectively, with 20 bases between them. Germline CDR1 and CDR2: SQVTM and ANQGSEA. CDR3 nucleotide sequence: TGCAGCGTTGAACCAAACGGACTCACGGATCGAGCTTTCTTT. Its protein is CSVEPNGLTDRAFF.

This clone is a singleton in its sample. The chain employs TRBV19 and TRBJ2-7; 12 nucleotides align to TRBD2. The CDR3 totals 15 residues. The V and J ends lost 7 bases and 3 bases, in that order; junction bases with no gene match: 7. Germline V gene data show CDR1 as LNHDA and CDR2 as SQIVND (reference sequence). The CDR3 protein is CASIPGLAGCYEQYF. The CDR3 coding sequence is TGTGCCAGTATCCCGGGACTAGCGGGCTGCTACGAGCAGTACTTC.

The chain has TRBV6-2 or TRBV6-3 and TRBJ2-1; D is undetermined. The CDR3 contains 17 residues. Germline values: CDR1 MNHEY, CDR2 SVGEGT. Between the trimmed V and J ends, which lost 5 bases and 9 bases, there was a span of 26 bases. CDR3 DNA: TGTGCCAGCAGTCCCCTTGGGCAGCCAGTCCGTTTAATTGAGCAGTTCTTC. Amino acids: CASSPLGQPVRLIEQFF.

This sequence joins TRBV11-2 and TRBJ2-5; D unresolved. Trimming cost V 8 bases and J 5 bases, with 21 bases left between them. The CDR3 has 15 amino acids. Germline values: CDR1 SGHAT, CDR2 FQNNGV. The CDR3 here is CASCPRQRGGETQYF. In DNA, the CDR3 is TGTGCCAGCTGTCCCAGGCAAAGAGGTGGGGAGACCCAGTACTTC.

The chain carries TRBV5-8 and TRBJ2-2, with 14 bases that match TRBD2. Germline CDR1 reads SGHTS; CDR2 reads YDEGEE. The CDR3 extends over 17 amino acids. Trimming removed 0 bases from V and 4 bases from J; junction bases left unmatched: 2. The CDR3 sequence: CASSLGLAGGPTGELFF. CDR3 nucleotide sequence: TGTGCCAGCAGCTTGGGACTAGCGGGAGGGCCCACCGGGGAGCTGTTTTTT.

Here the CDR3 reads CASDNSGRARGGELFF. As DNA, the CDR3 is TGCGCCAGCGATAATAGCGGGAGGGCCAGGGGCGGGGAGCTGTTTTTT. The chain joins TRBV5-1 to TRBJ2-2; 11 bases fit TRBD2. Per germline, CDR1 SGHRS and CDR2 YFSETQ. J lost 7 bases, V lost 7 bases, and 12 bases had no gene match. The CDR3 totals 16 residues.

The chain joins TRBV11-3 to TRBJ1-1, with a tentative D call TRBD1 (5 bases). Trimming took 0 bases from V and 3 from J, leaving 5 bases between them. The germline V gene encodes CDR1 SGHNT and CDR2 YENEEA. The CDR3 is 13 residues long. Here the CDR3 reads CASSLEGDTEAFF. Written as DNA, the CDR3 is TGTGCCAGCAGCTTAGAGGGGGACACTGAAGCTTTCTTT.

The rearrangement joins TRBV6-5 to TRBJ2-5, with a weak D call TRBD2 (5 bases). CDR1 MNHEY and CDR2 SVGAGI come from the germline V gene. Between the trimmed V and J ends, which lost 6 bases and 2 bases, there was a span of 13 bases. The CDR3 is 14 residues long. The CDR3: CASSQGLLQETQYF. The CDR3 DNA sequence: TGTGCCAGCAGCCAAGGACTGCTGCAAGAGACCCAGTACTTC.

V and J are TRBV29-1 and TRBJ2-3; D unresolved. V was pared by 8 bases and J by 3 bases, with 12 bases between. Germline V lookup: CDR1 SQVTM, CDR2 ANQGSEA. This CDR3 is built from 12 residues. The CDR3 DNA reads TGCAGCCACGGGCCCCAGACAGATACGCAGTATTTT. It translates to CSHGPQTDTQYF.

J is TRBJ2-7 and V is TRBV13; 9 nucleotides line up with TRBD2. Germline CDR1 is PRHDT and CDR2 is FYEKMQ (reference sequence). J gave up 4 bases and V 4 bases, and 5 bases lay outside the gene matches. CDR3 length equals 14 residues. Here the CDR3 DNA reads TGTGCCAGCAGCTCGTCTAGCGGGGAATACGAGCAGTACTTC. Protein product: CASSSSSGEYEQYF.

J is TRBJ2-4 and V is TRBV3-1 (or the pseudogene TRBV3-2); the D is unclear. Trimming stripped 1 base from V and 0 bases from J, with 7 bases between. Per germline, CDR1 LGHDT and CDR2 YNNKEL (reference sequence). The CDR3 has 15 residues. The CDR3 sequence is CASSQGRRAKNIQYF. In nucleotides, the CDR3 is TGTGCCAGCAGCCAAGGGCGGAGAGCCAAAAACATTCAGTACTTC.

V is TRBV14 and J is TRBJ2-5, with D unresolved. V was trimmed by 0 bases and J by 5 bases, leaving 13 bases between them. CDR1 SGHDN and CDR2 FVKESK come from the germline V gene. This CDR3 is 15 amino acids long. CDR3 residues: CASSQDVWGTETQYF. The DNA for the CDR3 is TGTGCCAGCAGCCAAGATGTTTGGGGTACGGAGACCCAGTACTTC. Filled out from reference TRBV14 and TRBJ2-5, the complete variable domain reads EAGVTQFPSHSVIEKGQTVTLRCDPISGHDNLYWYRRVMGKEIKFLLHFVKESKQDESGMPNNRFLAERTGGTYSTLKVQPAELEDSGVYFCASSQDVWGTETQYFGPGTRLLVL.